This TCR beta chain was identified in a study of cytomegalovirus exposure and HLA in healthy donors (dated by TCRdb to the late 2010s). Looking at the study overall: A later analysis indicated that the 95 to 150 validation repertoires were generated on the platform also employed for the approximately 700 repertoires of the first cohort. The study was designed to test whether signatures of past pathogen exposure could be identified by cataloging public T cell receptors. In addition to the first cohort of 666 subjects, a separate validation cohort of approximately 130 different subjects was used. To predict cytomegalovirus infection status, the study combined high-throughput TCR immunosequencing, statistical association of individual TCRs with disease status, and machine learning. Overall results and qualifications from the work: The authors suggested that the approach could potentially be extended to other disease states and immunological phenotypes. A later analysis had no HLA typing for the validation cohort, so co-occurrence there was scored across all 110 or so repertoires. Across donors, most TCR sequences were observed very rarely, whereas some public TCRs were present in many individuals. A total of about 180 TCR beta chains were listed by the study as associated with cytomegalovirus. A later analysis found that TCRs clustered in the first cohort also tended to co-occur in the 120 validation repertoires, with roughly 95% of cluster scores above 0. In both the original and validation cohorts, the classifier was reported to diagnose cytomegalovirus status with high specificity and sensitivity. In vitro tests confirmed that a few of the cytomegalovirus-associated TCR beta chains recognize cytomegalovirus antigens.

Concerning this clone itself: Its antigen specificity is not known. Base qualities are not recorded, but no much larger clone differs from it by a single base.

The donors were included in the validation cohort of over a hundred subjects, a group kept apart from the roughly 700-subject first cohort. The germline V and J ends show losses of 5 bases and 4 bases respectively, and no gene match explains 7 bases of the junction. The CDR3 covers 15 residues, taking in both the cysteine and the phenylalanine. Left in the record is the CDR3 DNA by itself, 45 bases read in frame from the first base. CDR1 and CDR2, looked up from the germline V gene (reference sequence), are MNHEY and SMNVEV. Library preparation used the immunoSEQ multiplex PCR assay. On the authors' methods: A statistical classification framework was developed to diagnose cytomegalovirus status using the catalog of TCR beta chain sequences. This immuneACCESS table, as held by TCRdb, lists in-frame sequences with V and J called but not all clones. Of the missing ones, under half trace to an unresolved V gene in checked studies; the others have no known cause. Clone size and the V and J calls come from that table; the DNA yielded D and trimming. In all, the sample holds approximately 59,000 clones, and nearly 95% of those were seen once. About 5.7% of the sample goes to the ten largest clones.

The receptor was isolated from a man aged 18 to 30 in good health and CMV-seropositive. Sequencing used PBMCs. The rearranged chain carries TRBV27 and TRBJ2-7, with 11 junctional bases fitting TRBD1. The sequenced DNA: TGTGCCAGCAGTCTAACAGGACAGGGGGCTTACGAGCAGTACTTC. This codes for CASSLTGQGAYEQYF.